This is a list of T cell receptor beta chains from one sample in a study of blood T cell repertoires in COVID-19. Produced via immunoSEQ multiplex PCR; TCRdb's table is partial and in-frame only. The table has tens of thousands of clones, around 86% seen once. Sequencing used peripheral blood. The receptor set was obtained from a human donor in a cohort sampled during active COVID-19. CDR3s include the opening cysteine and the closing phenylalanine or tryptophan. The D gene is left open where the match is weak. Size is stated for part of the rows, as once, few or many counts, or as a class when the clone is expanded.

J gene: TRBJ1-3; clone size: -; V gene: TRBV19; D gene: -; CDR3 DNA: TGTGCCAGTAGTTCGAGTTCTGGAAACACCATATATTTT; CDR3 protein: CASSSSSGNTIYF
J gene: TRBJ1-2; clone size: -; V gene: TRBV7-9; D gene: TRBD1; CDR3 DNA: TGTGCCAGCAGCTTAGGAGGGACAGGGGGTGGCTACACCTTC; CDR3 protein: CASSLGGTGGGYTF
J gene: TRBJ2-7; clone size: once; V gene: TRBV6-5; D gene: TRBD1; CDR3 DNA: TGTGCCAGCAGTCTAACAGGGACAGGGATCTACGAGCAGTACTTC; CDR3 protein: CASSLTGTGIYEQYF
J gene: TRBJ1-1; clone size: -; V gene: TRBV19; D gene: -; CDR3 DNA: TGTGCCAGTAGTACCTACAGGGTTACGGCTGAAGCTTTCTTT; CDR3 protein: CASSTYRVTAEAFF
J gene: TRBJ1-2; clone size: -; V gene: TRBV13; D gene: -; CDR3 DNA: TGTGCCAGCAGCTTGGCAGGGGTCCCCTATGGCTACACCTTC; CDR3 protein: CASSLAGVPYGYTF
J gene: TRBJ1-2; clone size: -; V gene: TRBV19; D gene: -; CDR3 DNA: TGTGCCAGTACCGTTACAGGAGCTTATGGCTACACCTTC; CDR3 protein: CASTVTGAYGYTF
J gene: TRBJ2-4; clone size: -; V gene: TRBV4-1; D gene: -; CDR3 DNA: TGCGCCAGCAGCCAAGAAGTGGCGGGGGCCCCTAAAAACATTCAGTACTTC; CDR3 protein: CASSQEVAGAPKNIQYF
J gene: TRBJ2-7; clone size: once; V gene: TRBV5-5; D gene: -; CDR3 DNA: TGTGCCAGCAACAGACAGTCCTACGAGCAGTACTTC; CDR3 protein: CASNRQSYEQYF
J gene: TRBJ1-5; clone size: -; V gene: TRBV12-1; D gene: -; CDR3 DNA: TGTGCCCGCCTCAGTCGGGACAGCCCCAATCAGCCCCAGCATTTT; CDR3 protein: CARLSRDSPNQPQHF
J gene: TRBJ1-2; clone size: -; V gene: TRBV6-5; D gene: -; CDR3 DNA: TGTGCCAGCAGTTACTCGTCGCAGGGACTTAACTATGGCTACACCTTC; CDR3 protein: CASSYSSQGLNYGYTF
J gene: TRBJ1-1; clone size: -; V gene: TRBV5-8; D gene: TRBD1; CDR3 DNA: TGTGCCAGCAGCTTGGTTAGGGACAGTTACTTCATGAACACTGAAGCTTTCTTT; CDR3 protein: CASSLVRDSYFMNTEAFF
J gene: TRBJ2-7; clone size: -; V gene: TRBV7-2; D gene: -; CDR3 DNA: TGTGCCAGCAGCCCCCAACAAGTGTCCTACGAGCAGTACTTC; CDR3 protein: CASSPQQVSYEQYF
J gene: TRBJ1-2; clone size: -; V gene: TRBV5-4; D gene: TRBD1; CDR3 DNA: TGTGCCAGCAGCGGAGGGACAGGCGTAAACTATGGCTACACCTTC; CDR3 protein: CASSGGTGVNYGYTF
J gene: TRBJ2-7; clone size: -; V gene: TRBV9; D gene: TRBD1; CDR3 DNA: TGTGCCAGCAGCCCGCAGACAGGGACCTACGAGCAGTACTTC; CDR3 protein: CASSPQTGTYEQYF
J gene: TRBJ1-2; clone size: -; V gene: TRBV5-6; D gene: TRBD1; CDR3 DNA: TGTGCCAGCAGCCTAGGGACAGAATTTGTGCATGGCTACACCTTC; CDR3 protein: CASSLGTEFVHGYTF
J gene: TRBJ2-7; clone size: -; V gene: TRBV19; D gene: -; CDR3 DNA: TGTGCCAGTAGTGTCGGATCGGGCTACGAGCAGTACTTC; CDR3 protein: CASSVGSGYEQYF
J gene: TRBJ1-2; clone size: -; V gene: TRBV29-1; D gene: -; CDR3 DNA: TGCAGCGTGAGCGGGGAGGGCTATGGCTACACCTTC; CDR3 protein: CSVSGEGYGYTF
J gene: TRBJ2-6; clone size: -; V gene: TRBV6-5; D gene: -; CDR3 DNA: TGTGCCAGCACCATCTCTGGGGCCAACGTCCTGACTTTC; CDR3 protein: CASTISGANVLTF
J gene: TRBJ1-2; clone size: -; V gene: TRBV6-5; D gene: -; CDR3 DNA: TGTGCCAGCAGCGTTTTTGCGCGGTCGGACTATGGCTACACCTTC; CDR3 protein: CASSVFARSDYGYTF
J gene: TRBJ1-2; clone size: -; V gene: TRBV5-1; D gene: -; CDR3 DNA: TGCGCCAGCAGCCAGGCCGACAGTCTCGGTAACTATGGCTACACCTTC; CDR3 protein: CASSQADSLGNYGYTF
J gene: TRBJ1-5; clone size: -; V gene: TRBV20-1; D gene: TRBD1; CDR3 DNA: TGCAGTGCTAGTCTCCCCGACAGGGACCCCGGGCCCCAGCATTTT; CDR3 protein: CSASLPDRDPGPQHF
J gene: TRBJ1-2; clone size: -; V gene: TRBV7-2; D gene: TRBD1; CDR3 DNA: TGTGCCAGCAGCCCAGACCGGGACAGCCTATATGGCTACACCTTC; CDR3 protein: CASSPDRDSLYGYTF
J gene: TRBJ2-7; clone size: -; V gene: TRBV3-1/TRBV3-2; D gene: -; CDR3 DNA: TGTGCCAGCAGCCGGCTCCCCTACGAGCAGTACTTC; CDR3 protein: CASSRLPYEQYF
J gene: TRBJ2-6; clone size: -; V gene: TRBV11-2; D gene: -; CDR3 DNA: TGTGCCAGCAGCCACAGGGTTCCTGGGGCCAACGTCCTGACTTTC; CDR3 protein: CASSHRVPGANVLTF
J gene: TRBJ2-7; clone size: -; V gene: TRBV20-1; D gene: -; CDR3 DNA: TGCAGTGCTAGCGTGCTGAGGGAGCAGTACTTC; CDR3 protein: CSASVLREQYF